This TCR beta chain is drawn from a study of human CD8 memory T cell subsets (dated by TCRdb to about 2020). For the study in its entirety: The clonal relationships among stem-like (TSTEM), progenitor exhausted-like (TPEX) and effector memory CD8+ T cell subsets were assessed by comparing the TCRbeta repertoires of these subsets. TCRbeta repertoires were obtained from several donors, each contributing TSTEM, TPEX and effector memory subsets. The study at large found these results: Only TCRbeta chains were sequenced, and the repertoire comparisons were based on over five donors and tested using paired t-tests with Bonferroni correction. Similarly high normalized Shannon-Wiener diversity was shown by TSTEM and TPEX subsets, whereas comparatively lower diversity was seen in effector memory subsets. Based on Chao1 estimates, TSTEM subsets appeared to have greater repertoire diversity than TPEX subsets, which may reflect a broader range of specificities. Clonotypes were shared with effector memory cells by both stem-like subsets, but only minimal overlap was found between TSTEM and TPEX repertoires, suggesting distinct antigen spectra.

Remarks on this clonotype: The antigen this receptor binds is unknown.

Reading from cysteine to phenylalanine, the CDR3 counts 19 amino acids. The entry carries no DNA sequence. Based on the germline V gene, the CDR1 and CDR2 sequences are SGHRS and YFSETQ. The reads were generated on a NextSeq 550. A Human TCR Profiling Kit was used to prepare UMI-labeled 5' RACE TCRbeta libraries. Every TCRbeta library was prepared in parallel, with the same number of PCR cycles used for all of the libraries. As for how the authors treated the data: Each TCRbeta library contained between about 2,900 and 18,000 functional CDR3beta clonotypes. MIGEC 1.2.9 was used for UMI extraction and consensus assembly, with at least three reads per UMI being required. MiXCR 3.0.3 was used to extract in-frame CDR3beta repertoires. Each sample was downsampled to 42,000 randomly selected UMIs before diversity metrics were computed in VDJtools 1.2.1. Repertoire overlap metrics D, R and F2 were calculated in VDJtools for the top 3,000 clones of each sample pair. Following reprocessing of the reads by TCRdb, the data hold one row per CDR3 protein sequence and no DNA is available. These V and J calls originate from TCRdb's pipeline instead of the authors' own analysis. This sample's clone table shows around 9,600 distinct CDR3 sequences. The ten biggest clones cover 15% of the sample.

Early differentiated memory cells that were CCR7+ PD-1+ TIGIT+ and showed dysfunctional, exhausted-like traits were classified as progenitor exhausted-like memory CD8+ T cells (TPEX). Density gradient separation was used to isolate peripheral blood mononuclear cells from buffy coats of healthy donors. Negative magnetic separation using EasySep or MojoSort CD8+ T cell isolation kits was how the study enriched total CD8+ T cells. An RNeasy Mini Kit was used to extract total RNA from duplicate vials of fewer than 180,000 sorted CD8+ T cells per subset. The PBMCs were used fresh or after being cryopreserved in fetal bovine serum with around 9.2% DMSO. CD8+ T cell subsets were sorted to purity by fluorescence-activated cell sorting on a FACSAria III.

Material for sequencing was CD8+ T cells from PBMCs. This receptor was identified in a human donor in good health. The sequence is built from TRBV5-1 and TRBJ2-1; checking the TCRdb D call of TRBD2 is not possible without DNA. The CDR3 region: CASSSNPGLAGGRKNEQFF.